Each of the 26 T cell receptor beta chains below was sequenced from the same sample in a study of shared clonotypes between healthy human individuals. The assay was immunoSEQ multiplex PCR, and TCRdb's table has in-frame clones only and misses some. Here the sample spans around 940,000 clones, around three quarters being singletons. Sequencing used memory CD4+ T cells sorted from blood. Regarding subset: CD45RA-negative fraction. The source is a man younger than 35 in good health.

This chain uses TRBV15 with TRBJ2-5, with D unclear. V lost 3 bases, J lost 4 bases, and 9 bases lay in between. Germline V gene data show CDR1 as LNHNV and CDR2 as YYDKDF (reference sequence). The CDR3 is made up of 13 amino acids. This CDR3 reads CATSSTRRETQYF. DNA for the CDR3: TGTGCCACCAGCAGTACCCGGAGAGAGACCCAGTACTTC. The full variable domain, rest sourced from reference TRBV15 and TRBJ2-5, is DAMVIQNPRYQVTQFGKPVTLSCSQTLNHNVMYWYQQKSSQAPKLLFHYYDKDFNNEADTPDNFQSRRPNTSFCFLDIRSPGLGDTAMYLCATSSTRRETQYFGPGTRLLVL.

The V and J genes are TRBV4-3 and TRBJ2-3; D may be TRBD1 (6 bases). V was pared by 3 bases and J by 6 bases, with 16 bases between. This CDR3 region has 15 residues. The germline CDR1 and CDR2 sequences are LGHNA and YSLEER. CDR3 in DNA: TGCGCCAGCAGCCAGACGAACCGGGACACCGATACGCAGTATTTT. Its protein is CASSQTNRDTDTQYF.

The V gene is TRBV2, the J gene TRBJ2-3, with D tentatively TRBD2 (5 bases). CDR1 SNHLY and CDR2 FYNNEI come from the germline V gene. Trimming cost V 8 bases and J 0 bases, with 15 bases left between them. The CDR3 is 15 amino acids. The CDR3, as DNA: TGTGCCAGCCGCCGGCGGGCCCGAAGCACAGATACGCAGTATTTT. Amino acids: CASRRRARSTDTQYF.

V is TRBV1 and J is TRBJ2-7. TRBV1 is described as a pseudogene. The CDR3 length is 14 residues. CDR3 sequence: CTSREAHLGHEQYF. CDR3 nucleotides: TGCACCAGCAGAGAAGCTCATTTGGGTCACGAGCAGTACTTC.

The CDR3 DNA is TGTGCCAGCAGCGCCTGGGACCTAGGAAGCGGGAACTATGGCTACACCTTC. It codes for CASSAWDLGSGNYGYTF. The V and J genes are TRBV7-2 and TRBJ1-2, with a tentative D call TRBD1 (5 bases). Germline values: CDR1 SGHTA, CDR2 FQGNSA. The CDR3 consists of 17 residues. The V and J ends lost 5 bases and 2 bases respectively, with 21 bases between them.

Here the CDR3 reads CAWKSQRAEGYTF. DNA of the CDR3: TGTGCCTGGAAATCCCAGAGGGCAGAAGGCTACACCTTC. The chain joins TRBV30 to TRBJ1-2; no clear D gene. Deletions cut 4 bases from V and 8 bases from J, with 17 bases between. The germline CDR1 and CDR2 sequences are GTSNPN and SVGIG (reference sequence). CDR3 size: 13 residues.

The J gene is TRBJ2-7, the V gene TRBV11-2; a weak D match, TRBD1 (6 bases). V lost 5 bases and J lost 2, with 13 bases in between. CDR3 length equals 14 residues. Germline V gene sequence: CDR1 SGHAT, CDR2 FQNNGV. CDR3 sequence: CASSAIQGAYEQYF. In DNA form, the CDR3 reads TGTGCCAGCAGCGCAATACAGGGAGCCTACGAGCAGTACTTC.

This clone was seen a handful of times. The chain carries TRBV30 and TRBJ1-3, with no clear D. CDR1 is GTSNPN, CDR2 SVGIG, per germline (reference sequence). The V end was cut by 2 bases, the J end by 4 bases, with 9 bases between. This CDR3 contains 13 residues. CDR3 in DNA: TGTGCCTGGAGTAACCAGTTCGGAAACACCATATATTTT. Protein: CAWSNQFGNTIYF.

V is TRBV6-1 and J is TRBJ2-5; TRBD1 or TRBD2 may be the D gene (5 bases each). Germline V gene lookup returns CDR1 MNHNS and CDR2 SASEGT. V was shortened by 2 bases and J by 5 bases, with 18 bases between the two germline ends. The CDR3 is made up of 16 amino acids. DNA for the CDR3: TGTGCCAGCAGTGAAATCGGGCCAGGGCGGAGGGAGACCCAGTACTTC. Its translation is CASSEIGPGRRETQYF.

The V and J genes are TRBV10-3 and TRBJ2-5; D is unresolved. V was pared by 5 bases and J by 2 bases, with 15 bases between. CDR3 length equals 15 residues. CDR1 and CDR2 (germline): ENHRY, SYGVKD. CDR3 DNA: TGTGCCATCAGTAAACAACAGCAATTTCAAGAGACCCAGTACTTC. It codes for CAISKQQQFQETQYF.

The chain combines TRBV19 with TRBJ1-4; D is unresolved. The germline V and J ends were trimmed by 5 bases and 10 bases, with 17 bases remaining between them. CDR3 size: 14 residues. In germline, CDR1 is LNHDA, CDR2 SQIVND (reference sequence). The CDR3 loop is CASSFGVVAGKLFF. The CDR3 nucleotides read TGTGCCAGTAGTTTTGGGGTGGTGGCGGGAAAACTGTTTTTT.

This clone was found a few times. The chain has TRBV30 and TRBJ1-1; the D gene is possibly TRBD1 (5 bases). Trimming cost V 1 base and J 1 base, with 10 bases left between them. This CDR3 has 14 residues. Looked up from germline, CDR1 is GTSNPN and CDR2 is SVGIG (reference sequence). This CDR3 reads CAWSAGNQNTEAFF. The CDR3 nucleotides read TGTGCCTGGAGTGCAGGGAACCAGAACACTGAAGCTTTCTTT.

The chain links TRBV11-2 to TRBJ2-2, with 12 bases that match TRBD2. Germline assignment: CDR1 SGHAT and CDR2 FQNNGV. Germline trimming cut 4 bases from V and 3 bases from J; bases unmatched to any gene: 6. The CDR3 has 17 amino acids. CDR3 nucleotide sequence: TGTGCCAGCAGCTCCCGAACTAGCGGGAGGTACACCGGGGAGCTGTTTTTT. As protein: CASSSRTSGRYTGELFF.

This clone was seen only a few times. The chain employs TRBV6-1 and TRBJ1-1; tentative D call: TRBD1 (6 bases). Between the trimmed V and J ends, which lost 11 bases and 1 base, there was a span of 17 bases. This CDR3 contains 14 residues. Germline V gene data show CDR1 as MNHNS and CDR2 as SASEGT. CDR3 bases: TGTGCCGCCAACGAGAGGGGGAGGAACACTGAAGCTTTCTTT. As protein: CAANERGRNTEAFF.

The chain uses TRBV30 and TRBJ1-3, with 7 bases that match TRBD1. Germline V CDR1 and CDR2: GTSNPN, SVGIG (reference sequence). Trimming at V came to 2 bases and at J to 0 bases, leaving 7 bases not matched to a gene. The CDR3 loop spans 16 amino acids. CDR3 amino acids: CAWSPGTVNSGNTIYF. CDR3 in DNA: TGTGCCTGGAGTCCCGGGACAGTAAACTCTGGAAACACCATATATTTT.

CDR3: CASRQDRGLGEQYF. In nucleotides, the CDR3 is TGTGCCAGCAGGCAGGACAGGGGCCTTGGGGAGCAGTACTTC. The chain employs TRBV6-1 and TRBJ2-7; 9 bases line up with TRBD1. This CDR3 contains 14 residues. Per germline, CDR1 MNHNS and CDR2 SASEGT. V gave up 6 bases and J gave up 7 bases; unmatched junction bases: 10.

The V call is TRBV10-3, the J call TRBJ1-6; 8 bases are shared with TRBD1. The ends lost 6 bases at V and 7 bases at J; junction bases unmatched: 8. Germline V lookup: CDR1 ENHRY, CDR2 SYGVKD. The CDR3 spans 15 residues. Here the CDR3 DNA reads TGTGCCATCAGAGAACCAGGGGGCGAGAATTCACCCCTCCACTTT. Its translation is CAIREPGGENSPLHF.

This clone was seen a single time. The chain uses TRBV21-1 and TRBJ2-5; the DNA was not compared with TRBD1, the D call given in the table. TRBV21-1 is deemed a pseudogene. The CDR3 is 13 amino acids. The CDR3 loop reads CASSKQNKETQYF. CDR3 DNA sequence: TGTGCCAGCAGCAAACAGAACAAAGAGACCCAGTACTTC.

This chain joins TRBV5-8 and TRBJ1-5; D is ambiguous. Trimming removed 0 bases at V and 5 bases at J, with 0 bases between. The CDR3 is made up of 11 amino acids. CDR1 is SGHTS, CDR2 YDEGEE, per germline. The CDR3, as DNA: TGTGCCAGCAGCTTGGATCAGCCCCAGCATTTT. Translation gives CASSLDQPQHF.

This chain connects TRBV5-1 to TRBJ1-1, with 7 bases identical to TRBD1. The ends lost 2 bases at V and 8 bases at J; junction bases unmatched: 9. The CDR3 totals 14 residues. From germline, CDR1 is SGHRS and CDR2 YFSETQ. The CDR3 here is CASSLNQWDSEAFF. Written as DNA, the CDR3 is TGCGCCAGCAGCTTAAACCAATGGGACAGCGAAGCTTTCTTT.

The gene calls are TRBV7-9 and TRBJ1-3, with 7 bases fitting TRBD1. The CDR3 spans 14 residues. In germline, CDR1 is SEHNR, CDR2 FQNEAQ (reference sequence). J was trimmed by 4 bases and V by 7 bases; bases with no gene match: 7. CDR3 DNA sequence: TGTGCCAGCATCGACAGGGCAGCAGGAAACACCATATATTTT. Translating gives CASIDRAAGNTIYF.

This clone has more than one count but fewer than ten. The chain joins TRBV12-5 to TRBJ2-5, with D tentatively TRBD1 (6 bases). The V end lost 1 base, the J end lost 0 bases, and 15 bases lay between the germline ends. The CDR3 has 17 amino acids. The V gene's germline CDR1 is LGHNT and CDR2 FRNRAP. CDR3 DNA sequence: TGTGCTAGTGGTTTGGATACAATCGACAGGAACCAAGAGACCCAGTACTTC. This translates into CASGLDTIDRNQETQYF.

The DNA for the CDR3 is TGTGCCAGCAGTCCCGCGGGACTAGCGGGAGGGCCCTCTTACGAGCAGTACTTC. Amino acid sequence: CASSPAGLAGGPSYEQYF. The gene calls are TRBV28 and TRBJ2-7; 16 nucleotides line up with TRBD2. The CDR3 length is 18 residues. V was pared by 5 bases and J by 4 bases, with 11 bases of the junction left unmatched. Germline V gene data show CDR1 as MDHEN and CDR2 as SYDVKM.

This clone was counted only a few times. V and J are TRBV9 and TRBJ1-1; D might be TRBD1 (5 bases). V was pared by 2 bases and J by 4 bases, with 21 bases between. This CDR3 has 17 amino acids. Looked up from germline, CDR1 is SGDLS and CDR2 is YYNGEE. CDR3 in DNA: TGTGCCAGCAGCGTTGGGTCTCAGGGCCGAGGAGGCACTGAAGCTTTCTTT. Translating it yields CASSVGSQGRGGTEAFF. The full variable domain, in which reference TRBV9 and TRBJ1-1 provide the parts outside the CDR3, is DSGVTQTPKHLITATGQRVTLRCSPRSGDLSVYWYQQSLDQGLQFLIQYYNGEERAKGNILERFSAQQFPDLHSELNLSSLELGDSALYFCASSVGSQGRGGTEAFFGQGTRLTVV.

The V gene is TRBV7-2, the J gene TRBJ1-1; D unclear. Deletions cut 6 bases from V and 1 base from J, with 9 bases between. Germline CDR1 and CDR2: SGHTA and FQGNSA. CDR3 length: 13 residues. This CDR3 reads CASSSYKNTEAFF. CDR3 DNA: TGTGCCAGCAGTTCCTACAAGAACACTGAAGCTTTCTTT.

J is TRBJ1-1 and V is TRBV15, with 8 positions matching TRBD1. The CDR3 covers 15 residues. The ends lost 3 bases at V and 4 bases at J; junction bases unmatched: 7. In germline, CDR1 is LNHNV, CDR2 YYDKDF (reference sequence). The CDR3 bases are TGTGCCACCAGCAGTTTCTCAGGGGGCGTCACTGAAGCTTTCTTT. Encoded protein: CATSSFSGGVTEAFF.